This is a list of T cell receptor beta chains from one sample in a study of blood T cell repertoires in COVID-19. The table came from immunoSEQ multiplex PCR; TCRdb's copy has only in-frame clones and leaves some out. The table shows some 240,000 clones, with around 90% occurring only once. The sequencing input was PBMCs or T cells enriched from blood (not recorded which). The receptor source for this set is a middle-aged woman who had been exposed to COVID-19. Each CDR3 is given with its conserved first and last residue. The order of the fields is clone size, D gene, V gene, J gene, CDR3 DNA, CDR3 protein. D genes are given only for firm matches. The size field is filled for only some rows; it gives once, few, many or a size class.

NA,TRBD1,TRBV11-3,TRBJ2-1,TGTGCCAGCAGCTTAGACCCGACAGGGAATGAGCAGTTCTTC,CASSLDPTGNEQFF
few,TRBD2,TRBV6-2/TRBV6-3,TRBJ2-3,TGTGCCAGCAGTTCTACCCTAGCGGGAGGCCCAGATACGCAGTATTTT,CASSSTLAGGPDTQYF
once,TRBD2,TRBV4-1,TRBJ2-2,TGCGCCAGCAGTCAGCTCGCTAGCGGGGGGCACACCGGGGAGCTGTTTTTT,CASSQLASGGHTGELFF
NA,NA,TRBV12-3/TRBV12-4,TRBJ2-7,TGTGCCAGCAGCCAGGACAGTTACGAGCAGTACTTC,CASSQDSYEQYF
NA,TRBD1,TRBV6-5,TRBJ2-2,TGTGCCAGCAGTTATTTGGGACAGGGGGACACCGGGGAGCTGTTTTTT,CASSYLGQGDTGELFF
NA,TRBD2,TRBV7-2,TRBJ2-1,TGTGCCAGCAGCTTGCTAGCGGGGGGGCCCGGAATTGAGCAGTTCTTC,CASSLLAGGPGIEQFF
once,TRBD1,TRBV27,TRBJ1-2,TGTGCCAGCAGTTCTGTACAGGGGGCGTACTATGGCTACACCTTC,CASSSVQGAYYGYTF
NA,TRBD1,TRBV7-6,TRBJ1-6,TGTGCCAGCAGCCCTCGACAGGGGGCTAATTCACCCCTCCACTTT,CASSPRQGANSPLHF
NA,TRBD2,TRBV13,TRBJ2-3,TGTGCCAGCAGCTTAAAATGGACTAGCGGGGGGGCCCCGAGCACAGATACGCAGTATTTT,CASSLKWTSGGAPSTDTQYF
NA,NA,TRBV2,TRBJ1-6,TGTGCCACATTCTCGGAGGTGAATTCACCCCTCCACTTT,CATFSEVNSPLHF
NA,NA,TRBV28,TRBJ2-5,TGTGCCAGCAGTTTCCGAGTCAGGGAGACCCAGTACTTC,CASSFRVRETQYF
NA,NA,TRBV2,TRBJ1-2,TGTGCCAGTCAGAACTATGGCTACACCTTC,CASQNYGYTF
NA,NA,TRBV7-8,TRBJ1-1,TGTGCCAGCAGCTCGGGGTTCTCTAACACTGAAGCTTTCTTT,CASSSGFSNTEAFF
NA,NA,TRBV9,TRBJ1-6,TGTGCCAGCAGCCTCAAAACAGGGACGAATTCACCCCTCCACTTT,CASSLKTGTNSPLHF
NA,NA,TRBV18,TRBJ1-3,TGTGCCAGCTCACCTTTGCCAACGGTCAACTCTGGAAACACCATATATTTT,CASSPLPTVNSGNTIYF
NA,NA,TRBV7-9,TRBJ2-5,TGTGCCAGCAGCTTGGGGGACTACCAAGAGACCCAGTACTTC,CASSLGDYQETQYF
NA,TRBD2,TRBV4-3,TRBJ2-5,TGCGCCACAGAAGAGAAGCGGGGCTTACGAGGGACCCAGTACTTC,CATEEKRGLRGTQYF
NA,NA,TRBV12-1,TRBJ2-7,TGTGCCAGCAGGTTCAGGGGAAGTGGGTCCTACGAGCAGTACTTC,CASRFRGSGSYEQYF
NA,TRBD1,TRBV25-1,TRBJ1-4,TGTGCCAGCAGTGAATTGATAGGGACAGGGATCGAAAAACTGTTTTTT,CASSELIGTGIEKLFF
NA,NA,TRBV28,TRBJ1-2,TGTGCCAGCAGGGGAGGGATGCTGTATGGCTACACCTTC,CASRGGMLYGYTF
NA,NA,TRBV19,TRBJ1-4,TGTGCCAGTAGTATAACGTCCGGTCATGCAACTAATGAAAAACTGTTTTTT,CASSITSGHATNEKLFF
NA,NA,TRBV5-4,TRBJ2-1,TGTGCCAGCAGCTTGGGCTCAGGGAAGTTCTTC,CASSLGSGKFF
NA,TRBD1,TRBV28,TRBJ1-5,TGTGCCAGCAGTTATTATACACTGACAGGGTCTAGCAATCAGCCCCAGCATTTT,CASSYYTLTGSSNQPQHF
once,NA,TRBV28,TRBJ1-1,TGTGCCAGCATACCGGGGAGTAACACTGAAGCTTTCTTT,CASIPGSNTEAFF
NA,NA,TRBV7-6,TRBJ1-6,TGTGCCAGCAGCACGAGCCTGGCAGGCTATAATTCACCCCTCCACTTT,CASSTSLAGYNSPLHF
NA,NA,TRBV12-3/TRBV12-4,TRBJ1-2,TGTGCCAGCAGCCCGAGCGTCGGAGGCTACACCTTC,CASSPSVGGYTF